Given below is one TCR beta chain in context. This specimen includes other DNA sequences encoding the same CDR3. The data are from a study of shared clonotypes between healthy human individuals. Naive CD4+ cells were CD45RA-selected; the remaining cells were memory. The assay ran at deep level. The material for each subset, its genomic DNA, was split evenly across several immunoSEQ plates. The protocol was immunoSEQ multiplex PCR, while the TCRdb copy is restricted to in-frame clones and leaves out a portion. The table has over 2 million clones, less than 95% seen once. The CDR3 spans 13 residues. V was clipped by 7 bases and J by 3 bases, with 11 bases between them. Per the germline V gene, CDR1 is MNHGY and CDR2 is SVAAGI.

This clonotype was obtained from a man in his late teens or twenties in good health. Some clones in this sample may be carry-over from other donors' samples. Specimen: naive CD4+ T cells from PBMCs. The subset is: CD45RA+ positively selected. The chain is built from TRBV6-9 and TRBJ2-3; D ambiguous. Written as DNA, the CDR3 is TGTGCCAGCATTGGAACAAGGACAGATACGCAGTATTTT. Translating it yields CASIGTRTDTQYF.